A selection of T cell receptor beta chains follows, all from one sample in a study of blood T cell repertoires in COVID-19. Here immunoSEQ multiplex PCR was the method, and the copy in TCRdb shows in-frame clones only, minus some. This repertoire shows fewer than 250,000 clones, around 80% found once; its top ten account for approximately 20%. Sequenced: peripheral blood. All receptors come from a man aged 30 to 39 with active or convalescent COVID-19. CDR3s include the opening cysteine and the closing phenylalanine or tryptophan.

V gene: TRBV19; J gene: TRBJ2-7; CDR3 protein: CASSTTPTLAGAYEQYF
V gene: TRBV28; J gene: TRBJ2-2; CDR3 protein: CASSPRVSGELFF
V gene: TRBV5-1; J gene: TRBJ1-5; CDR3 protein: CASSLSGGSNQPQHF
V gene: TRBV6-5; J gene: TRBJ1-6; CDR3 protein: CASSYSTVYGSPLHF
V gene: TRBV4-3; J gene: TRBJ1-2; CDR3 protein: CASSHHLAYREGGYTF
V gene: TRBV4-3; J gene: TRBJ2-7; CDR3 protein: CASSQAWTGDEQYF
V gene: TRBV28; J gene: TRBJ2-1; CDR3 protein: CASVPPRSDRHNEQFF
V gene: TRBV7-2; J gene: TRBJ1-2; CDR3 protein: CASSPDRVGGYTF
V gene: TRBV7-2; J gene: TRBJ1-2; CDR3 protein: CASSLTPPSGYTF
V gene: TRBV18; J gene: TRBJ2-7; CDR3 protein: CASSPSMDTYEQYF
V gene: TRBV7-2; J gene: TRBJ2-7; CDR3 protein: CASRYSGSGGYEQYF
V gene: TRBV6-5; J gene: TRBJ1-5; CDR3 protein: CASRGRGSQPQHF
V gene: TRBV19; J gene: TRBJ1-1; CDR3 protein: CASSKQGLEAFF
V gene: TRBV15; J gene: TRBJ2-1; CDR3 protein: CATSRVAGGYNEQFF
V gene: TRBV2; J gene: TRBJ2-1; CDR3 protein: CASSSEQGIHEQFF
V gene: TRBV24-1; J gene: TRBJ1-5; CDR3 protein: CATSDSNQPQHF
V gene: TRBV11-2; J gene: TRBJ1-6; CDR3 protein: CASSLSTGGNSPLHF
V gene: TRBV3-1/TRBV3-2; J gene: TRBJ2-1; CDR3 protein: CASSRLALNEQFF
V gene: TRBV7-2; J gene: TRBJ2-5; CDR3 protein: CASSWLAQGYAVETQYF
V gene: TRBV6-5; J gene: TRBJ1-6; CDR3 protein: CASSPRAGQGSPLHF
V gene: TRBV28; J gene: TRBJ1-5; CDR3 protein: CASGGQPNQPQHF
V gene: TRBV2; J gene: TRBJ2-3; CDR3 protein: CASSGGDRGFNQYF
V gene: TRBV5-8; J gene: TRBJ2-3; CDR3 protein: CASSLGLADTDTQYF
V gene: TRBV5-6; J gene: TRBJ1-2; CDR3 protein: CASSLDSYGYTF
V gene: TRBV20-1; J gene: TRBJ1-2; CDR3 protein: CSALWRDGYTF
V gene: TRBV6-8; J gene: TRBJ1-2; CDR3 protein: CASSYGSGINGYTF
V gene: TRBV3-1/TRBV3-2; J gene: TRBJ1-2; CDR3 protein: CASSQDTRTSYTF
V gene: TRBV6-2/TRBV6-3; J gene: TRBJ1-1; CDR3 protein: CASSYLGNTEAFF
V gene: TRBV30; J gene: TRBJ2-2; CDR3 protein: CAWSTGATNTGELFF
V gene: TRBV27; J gene: TRBJ2-5; CDR3 protein: CASSPLAGGQQETQYF
V gene: TRBV6-2/TRBV6-3; J gene: TRBJ2-7; CDR3 protein: CASSYSPPPGEQYF
V gene: TRBV28; J gene: TRBJ1-2; CDR3 protein: CASSPGNYGYTF
V gene: TRBV5-1; J gene: TRBJ1-1; CDR3 protein: CASSLPGPEAFF
V gene: TRBV3-1/TRBV3-2; J gene: TRBJ1-1; CDR3 protein: CASSQGGRGTEAFF
V gene: TRBV7-2; J gene: TRBJ1-3; CDR3 protein: CASTRTGVFSGNTIYF
V gene: TRBV28; J gene: TRBJ1-2; CDR3 protein: CASSSQLVGYTF
V gene: TRBV19; J gene: TRBJ1-2; CDR3 protein: CASSFLGTGGYTF
V gene: TRBV18; J gene: TRBJ2-3; CDR3 protein: CASSTGGTGYQNTQYF
V gene: TRBV6-5; J gene: TRBJ1-5; CDR3 protein: CASSYSRWSDQPQHF
V gene: TRBV3-1/TRBV3-2; J gene: TRBJ1-4; CDR3 protein: CASSRITGDREEKLFF
V gene: TRBV7-2; J gene: TRBJ1-6; CDR3 protein: CASSLSRQGYNSPLHF
V gene: TRBV4-1; J gene: TRBJ1-6; CDR3 protein: CASSQGVGKYYNSPLHF
V gene: TRBV4-2; J gene: TRBJ2-2; CDR3 protein: CASSRVAGANTGELFF
V gene: TRBV19; J gene: TRBJ1-2; CDR3 protein: CASGDRTSYGYTF
V gene: TRBV25-1; J gene: TRBJ1-4; CDR3 protein: CASSDGEGVINEKLFF
V gene: TRBV3-1/TRBV3-2; J gene: TRBJ2-1; CDR3 protein: CASSLPASSEQFF
V gene: TRBV4-1; J gene: TRBJ1-5; CDR3 protein: CASSQVRGENQPQHF
V gene: TRBV7-9; J gene: TRBJ1-2; CDR3 protein: CASSLTQGSYGYTF
V gene: TRBV18; J gene: TRBJ2-1; CDR3 protein: CASSPPGTTYNEQFF
V gene: TRBV3-1/TRBV3-2; J gene: TRBJ1-5; CDR3 protein: CASSHGDRGESQPQHF
V gene: TRBV3-1/TRBV3-2; J gene: TRBJ2-3; CDR3 protein: CASSQIGSKGFKDTQYF